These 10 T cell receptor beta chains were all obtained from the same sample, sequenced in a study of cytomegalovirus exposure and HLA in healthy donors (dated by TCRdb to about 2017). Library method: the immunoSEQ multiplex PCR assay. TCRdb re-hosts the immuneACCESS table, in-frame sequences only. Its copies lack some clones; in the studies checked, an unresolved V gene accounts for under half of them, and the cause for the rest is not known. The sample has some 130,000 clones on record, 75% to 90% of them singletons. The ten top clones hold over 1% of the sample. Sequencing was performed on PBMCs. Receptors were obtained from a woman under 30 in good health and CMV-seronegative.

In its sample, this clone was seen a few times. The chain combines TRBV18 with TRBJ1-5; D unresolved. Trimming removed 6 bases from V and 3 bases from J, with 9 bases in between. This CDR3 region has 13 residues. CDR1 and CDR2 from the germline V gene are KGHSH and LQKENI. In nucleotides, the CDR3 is TGTGCCAGCTCTTCAAACTACAATCAGCCCCAGCATTTT. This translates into CASSSNYNQPQHF.

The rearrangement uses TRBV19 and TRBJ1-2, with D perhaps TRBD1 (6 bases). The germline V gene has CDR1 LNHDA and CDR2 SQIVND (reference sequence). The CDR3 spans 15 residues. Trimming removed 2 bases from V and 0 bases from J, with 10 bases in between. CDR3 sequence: CASSISGTPNYGYTF. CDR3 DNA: TGTGCCAGTAGTATAAGCGGGACACCTAACTATGGCTACACCTTC.

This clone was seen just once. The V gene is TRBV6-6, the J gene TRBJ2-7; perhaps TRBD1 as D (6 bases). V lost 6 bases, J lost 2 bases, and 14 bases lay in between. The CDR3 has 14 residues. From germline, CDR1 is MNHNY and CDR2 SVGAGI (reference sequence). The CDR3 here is CASRGRQEAYEQYF. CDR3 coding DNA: TGTGCCAGCAGGGGAAGACAGGAGGCCTACGAGCAGTACTTC.

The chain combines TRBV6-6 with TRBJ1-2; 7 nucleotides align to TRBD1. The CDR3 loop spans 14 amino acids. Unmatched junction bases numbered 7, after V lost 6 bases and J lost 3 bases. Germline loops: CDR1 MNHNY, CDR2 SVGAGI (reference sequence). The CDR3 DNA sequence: TGTGCCAGCAGCGGGACAGCGCGGGACTATGGCTACACCTTC. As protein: CASSGTARDYGYTF.

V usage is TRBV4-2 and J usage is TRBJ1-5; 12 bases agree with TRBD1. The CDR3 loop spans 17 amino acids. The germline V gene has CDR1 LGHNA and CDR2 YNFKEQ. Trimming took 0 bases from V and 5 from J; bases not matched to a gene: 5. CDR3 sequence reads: CASSQEGDRGLYQPQHF. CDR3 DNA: TGTGCCAGCAGCCAAGAAGGGGACAGGGGGCTTTATCAGCCCCAGCATTTT.

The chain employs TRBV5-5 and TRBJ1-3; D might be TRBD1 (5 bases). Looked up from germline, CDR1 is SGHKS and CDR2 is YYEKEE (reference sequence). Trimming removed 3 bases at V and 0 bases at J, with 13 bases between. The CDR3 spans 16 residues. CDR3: CASSSDTGNSGNTIYF. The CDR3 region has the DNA TGTGCCAGCAGCTCCGACACAGGAAACTCTGGAAACACCATATATTTT. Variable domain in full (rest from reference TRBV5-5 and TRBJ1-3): DAGVTQSPTHLIKTRGQQVTLRCSPISGHKSVSWYQQVLGQGPQFIFQYYEKEERGRGNFPDRFSARQFPNYSSELNVNALLLGDSALYLCASSSDTGNSGNTIYFGEGSWLTVV.

The CDR3 DNA reads as TGCGCCAGCAGCGTGACAGGGTCGAACACTGAAGCTTTCTTT. This translates into CASSVTGSNTEAFF. This sequence joins TRBV5-1 and TRBJ1-1, with 7 positions matching TRBD1. CDR3 length: 14 amino acids. Trimming took 4 bases from V and 1 from J; bases not matched to a gene: 4. The germline V gene has CDR1 SGHRS and CDR2 YFSETQ.

In DNA form, the CDR3 reads TGTGCCAGCAGCTCGAGATCAGGGGAGACCCAGTACTTC. The encoded protein is CASSSRSGETQYF. The chain employs TRBV11-1 and TRBJ2-5; a possible D gene is TRBD1 (5 bases). The CDR3 has 13 amino acids. Per germline, CDR1 SGHAT and CDR2 FQDESV (reference sequence). Deletions cut 4 bases from V and 5 bases from J, with 11 bases between.

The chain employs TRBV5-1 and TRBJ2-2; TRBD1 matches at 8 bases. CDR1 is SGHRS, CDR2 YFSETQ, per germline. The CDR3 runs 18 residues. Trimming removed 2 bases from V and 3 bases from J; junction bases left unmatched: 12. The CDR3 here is CASSFALPGGIYTGELFF. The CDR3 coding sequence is TGCGCCAGCAGCTTCGCTCTTCCAGGGGGCATTTACACCGGGGAGCTGTTTTTT.

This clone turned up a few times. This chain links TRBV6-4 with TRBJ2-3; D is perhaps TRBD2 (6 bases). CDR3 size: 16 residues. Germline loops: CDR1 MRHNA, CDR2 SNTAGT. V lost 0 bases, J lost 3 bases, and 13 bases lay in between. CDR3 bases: TGTGCCAGCAGTGACTCGGCCGGAGGGGAGACAGATACGCAGTATTTT. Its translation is CASSDSAGGETDTQYF.